The clone carrying this T cell receptor (beta chain) was seen ten or more times. Antigen specificity is unknown. The sample comes from a study of response to subunit inactivated influenza vaccine. TCRdb re-called the RT-PCR reads through MiXCR, storing one row per CDR3 protein. The table has more than 450,000 distinct CDR3 sequences, around 8% seen once; the top ten hold 10% to 15%. General observations from the study: Authors suggested each seasonal flu vaccination may recruit only limited numbers of new T cells.

The starting material was PBMCs from blood, obtained less than 25 months after vaccination. This receptor was identified in a man in his fifties or sixties who received an inactivated influenza vaccine.

CDR3: CSASWGQETQYF. CDR3 sequence (DNA): TGCAGTGCTAGTTGGGGTCAAGAGACCCAGTACTTC. V gene TRBV20-1 combines with J gene TRBJ2-5; D is unresolved. The CDR3 loop spans 12 amino acids. Trimming shortened V by 3 bases and J by 2 bases, and 7 bases separated the two germline ends. Germline lookup yields CDR1 DFQATT and CDR2 SNEGSKA (reference sequence).